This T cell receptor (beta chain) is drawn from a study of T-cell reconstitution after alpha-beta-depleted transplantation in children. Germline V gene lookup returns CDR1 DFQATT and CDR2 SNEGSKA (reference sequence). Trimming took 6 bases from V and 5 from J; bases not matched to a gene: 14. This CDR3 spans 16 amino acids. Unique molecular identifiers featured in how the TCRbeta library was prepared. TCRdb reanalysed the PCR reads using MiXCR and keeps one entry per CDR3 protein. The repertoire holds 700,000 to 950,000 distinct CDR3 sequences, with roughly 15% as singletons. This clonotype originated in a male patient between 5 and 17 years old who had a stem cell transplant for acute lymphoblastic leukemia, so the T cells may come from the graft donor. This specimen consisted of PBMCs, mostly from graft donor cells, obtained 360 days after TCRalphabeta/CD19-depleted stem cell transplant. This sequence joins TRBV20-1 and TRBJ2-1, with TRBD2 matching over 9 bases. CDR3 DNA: TGCAGTGCCCCCCCTACTAGCGGGCGACAGAACAATGAGCAGTTCTTC. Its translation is CSAPPTSGRQNNEQFF.